This TCR beta chain derives from a study of T cell changes during pregnancy in multiple sclerosis. Clones were sequenced by immunoSEQ multiplex PCR, and TCRdb holds only the in-frame ones, with some missing. The sample has tens of thousands of clones, around nine tenths seen once; the top ten hold roughly 3.9%. V was shortened by 0 bases and J by 5 bases, with 11 bases between the two germline ends. The CDR3 consists of 14 residues. Germline V gives CDR1 KGHSH, CDR2 LQKENI. This clonotype originated in a female donor in good health, enrolled as a control in a pregnancy study. The genes are TRBV18 and TRBJ2-7; D possibly corresponds to TRBD2 (5 bases). The sample was peripheral blood, taken after pregnancy. The CDR3 coding sequence is TGTGCCAGCTCACCACCTGAGGGAACTAACGAGCAGTACTTC. Its protein product is CASSPPEGTNEQYF.